The rows below give T cell receptor beta chains drawn from one sample of a study of PD-1 blockade in classical Hodgkin lymphoma. Produced via immunoSEQ multiplex PCR; TCRdb's table is partial and in-frame only. The sample includes around 12,000 clones, approximately 81% of them seen just once. Sequencing used peripheral blood mononuclear cells (PBMCs), obtained at baseline. Receptors originate from a human donor with classical Hodgkin lymphoma. Each CDR3 is given with its conserved first and last residue. D genes are given only for firm matches. Expanded clones get a size class; other rows say once, few or many, or leave the size out.

V gene	J gene	D gene	clone size	CDR3 protein	CDR3 DNA
TRBV5-4	TRBJ1-2	.	.	CASSQAQGVYGYTF	TGTGCCAGCAGCCAGGCCCAGGGCGTCTATGGCTACACCTTC
TRBV28	TRBJ1-2	.	.	CASSLWSTGWGYTF	TGTGCCAGCAGTTTATGGTCTACGGGTTGGGGCTACACCTTC
TRBV28	TRBJ1-2	.	.	CASSSPSGGKSRYGYTF	TGTGCCAGCAGTTCCCCTTCCGGGGGTAAGAGTAGGTATGGCTACACCTTC
TRBV2	TRBJ2-3	.	.	CASGAQRGTDTQYF	TGTGCCAGCGGCGCACAGCGGGGCACAGATACGCAGTATTTT
TRBV5-5	TRBJ1-4	TRBD1	.	CASSGQGATLEEKLFF	TGTGCCAGCAGCGGACAGGGGGCGACCCTGGAAGAAAAACTGTTTTTT
TRBV7-8	TRBJ2-6	.	few	CASSADMSGANVLTF	TGTGCCAGCAGCGCGGACATGTCTGGGGCCAACGTCCTGACTTTC
TRBV7-3	TRBJ2-2	.	.	CASSSRTANTGELFF	TGTGCCAGCAGCTCACGGACAGCGAACACCGGGGAGCTGTTTTTT
TRBV25-1	TRBJ2-3	.	.	CASSDWDTDTQYF	TGTGCCAGCAGTGACTGGGACACAGATACGCAGTATTTT
TRBV11-2	TRBJ2-5	TRBD2	.	CASSWGGETQYF	TGTGCCAGCAGCTGGGGGGGGGAGACCCAGTACTTC
TRBV28	TRBJ2-4	TRBD1	.	CASSLITGGTAKNIQYF	TGTGCCAGCAGTTTAATAACAGGGGGAACAGCCAAAAACATTCAGTACTTC
TRBV7-2	TRBJ2-3	TRBD2	.	CASSSNSGGTTDTQYF	TGTGCCAGCAGCTCGAATAGCGGGGGGACCACAGATACGCAGTATTTT
TRBV2	TRBJ1-2	TRBD1	.	CATDRQGNYGYTF	TGTGCCACAGACCGACAGGGAAACTATGGCTACACCTTC
TRBV5-1	TRBJ2-3	TRBD2	.	CASRMASGGQSTDTQYF	TGCGCCAGCAGGATGGCTAGCGGGGGCCAAAGCACAGATACGCAGTATTTT
TRBV5-3	TRBJ1-4	.	.	CARTGPPNEKLFF	TGTGCCAGAACGGGTCCCCCTAATGAAAAACTGTTTTTT
TRBV11-2	TRBJ2-3	.	medium-sized	CASSLGGATDTQYF	TGTGCCAGCAGCTTAGGGGGGGCCACAGATACGCAGTATTTT
TRBV15	TRBJ2-1	.	.	CATSRNRMEEQFF	TGTGCCACCAGCAGGAATCGTATGGAAGAGCAGTTCTTC
TRBV6-1	TRBJ2-5	.	.	CASSSDRPMETQYF	TGTGCCAGCAGCTCTGACAGACCCATGGAGACCCAGTACTTC
TRBV5-1	TRBJ2-7	.	.	CASSFRGSTYEQYF	TGCGCCAGCAGCTTTAGGGGGTCCACCTACGAGCAGTACTTC
TRBV19	TRBJ1-5	TRBD1	.	CASLVTGEGNQPQHF	TGTGCCAGCCTAGTAACAGGGGAGGGGAATCAGCCCCAGCATTTT
TRBV4-1	TRBJ1-3	.	.	CASSQDSRSSGNTIYF	TGCGCCAGCAGCCAAGATTCCAGGAGCTCTGGAAACACCATATATTTT
TRBV18	TRBJ2-1	.	few	CASSPDMGLYNEQFF	TGTGCCAGCTCACCAGATATGGGGCTCTACAATGAGCAGTTCTTC
TRBV11-1	TRBJ1-5	TRBD1	.	CASSSGDREYSNQPQHF	TGTGCCAGCAGCTCTGGGGACAGGGAGTATAGCAATCAGCCCCAGCATTTT
TRBV27	TRBJ1-1	.	.	CASRPISGTEAFF	TGTGCCAGCAGGCCTATCTCGGGCACTGAAGCTTTCTTT
TRBV11-3	TRBJ2-1	.	.	CASSFSRVDEQFF	TGTGCCAGCAGCTTTTCCAGGGTGGATGAGCAGTTCTTC
TRBV2	TRBJ1-1	.	medium-sized	CASRPWGRNTEAFF	TGTGCCAGCAGGCCTTGGGGCAGGAACACTGAAGCTTTCTTT
TRBV7-8	TRBJ2-2	.	.	CASSPRPVSRTGELFF	TGTGCCAGCAGCCCCAGACCAGTCAGCCGCACCGGGGAGCTGTTTTTT
TRBV6-6	TRBJ1-5	.	.	CASSLRAGQPQHF	TGTGCCAGCAGCCTCAGGGCCGGTCAGCCCCAGCATTTT